The source of this T cell receptor beta chain is a study of blood T cell repertoires in COVID-19. Data came from immunoSEQ multiplex PCR; TCRdb stores just in-frame clones and leaves some out. The top ten hold 2.5% to 3.5% of the sample, which has a few hundred thousand clones, over 70% seen once. Sequences were obtained from PBMCs or T cells enriched from blood (not recorded which). The receptor comes from a woman aged 40-49 years who had been exposed to COVID-19.

The CDR3 loop reads CSVAVAGGRDEQYF. CDR3 nucleotide sequence: TGCAGCGTCGCAGTAGCGGGGGGGCGTGACGAGCAGTACTTC. The chain employs TRBV29-1 and TRBJ2-7, with 11 positions matching TRBD2. The CDR3 totals 14 residues. Germline V gives CDR1 SQVTM, CDR2 ANQGSEA. V shed 6 bases and J 5 bases; nucleotides not matched to a gene: 9.